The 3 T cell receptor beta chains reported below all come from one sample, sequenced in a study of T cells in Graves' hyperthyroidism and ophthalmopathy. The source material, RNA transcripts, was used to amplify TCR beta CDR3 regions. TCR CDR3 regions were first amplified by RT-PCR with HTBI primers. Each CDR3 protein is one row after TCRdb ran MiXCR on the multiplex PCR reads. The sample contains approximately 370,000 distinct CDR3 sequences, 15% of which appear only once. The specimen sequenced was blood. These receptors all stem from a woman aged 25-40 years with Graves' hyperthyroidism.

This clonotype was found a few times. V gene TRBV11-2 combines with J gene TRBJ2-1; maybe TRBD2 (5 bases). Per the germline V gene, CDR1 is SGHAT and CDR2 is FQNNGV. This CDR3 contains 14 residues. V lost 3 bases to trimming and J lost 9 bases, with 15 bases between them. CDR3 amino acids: CASSLVLAAGEQFF. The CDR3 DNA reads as TGTGCCAGCAGCTTGGTCCTAGCTGCGGGTGAGCAGTTCTTC.

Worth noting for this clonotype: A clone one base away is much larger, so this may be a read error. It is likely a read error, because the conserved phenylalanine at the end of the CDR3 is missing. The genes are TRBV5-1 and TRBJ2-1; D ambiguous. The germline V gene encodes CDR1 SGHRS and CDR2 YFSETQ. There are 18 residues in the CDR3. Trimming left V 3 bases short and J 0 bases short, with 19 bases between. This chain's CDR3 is CASSSHHQDRSSYNEQFL. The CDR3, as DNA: TGCGCCAGCAGCTCTCACCATCAGGACCGGAGCTCCTACAATGAGCAGTTCCTC.

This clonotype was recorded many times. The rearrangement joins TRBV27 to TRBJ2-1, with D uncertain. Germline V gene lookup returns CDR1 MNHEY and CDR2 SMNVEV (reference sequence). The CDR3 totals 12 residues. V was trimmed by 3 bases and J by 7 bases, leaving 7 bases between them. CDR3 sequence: CASSFFGNEQFF. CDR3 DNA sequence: TGTGCCAGCAGTTTTTTTGGTAATGAGCAGTTCTTC.